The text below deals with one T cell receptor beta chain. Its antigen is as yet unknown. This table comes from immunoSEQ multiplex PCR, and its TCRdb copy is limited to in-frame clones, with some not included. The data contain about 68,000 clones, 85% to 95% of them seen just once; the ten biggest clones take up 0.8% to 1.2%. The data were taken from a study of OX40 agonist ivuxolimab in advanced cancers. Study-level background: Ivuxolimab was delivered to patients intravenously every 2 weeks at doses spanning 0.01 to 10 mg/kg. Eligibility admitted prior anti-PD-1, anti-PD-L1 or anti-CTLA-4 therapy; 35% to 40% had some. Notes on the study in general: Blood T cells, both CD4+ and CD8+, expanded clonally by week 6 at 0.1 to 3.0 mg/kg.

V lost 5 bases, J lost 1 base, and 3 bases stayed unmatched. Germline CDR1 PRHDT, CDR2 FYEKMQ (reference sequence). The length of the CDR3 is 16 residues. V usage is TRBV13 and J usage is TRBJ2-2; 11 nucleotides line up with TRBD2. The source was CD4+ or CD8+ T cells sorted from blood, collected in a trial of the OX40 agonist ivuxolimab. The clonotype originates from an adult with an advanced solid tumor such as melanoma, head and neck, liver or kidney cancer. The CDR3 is CASSTGTSGNTGELFF. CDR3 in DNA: TGTGCCAGCAGCACCGGGACTAGCGGGAACACCGGGGAGCTGTTTTTT. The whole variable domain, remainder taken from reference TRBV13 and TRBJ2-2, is AAGVIQSPRHLIKEKRETATLKCYPIPRHDTVYWYQQGPGQDPQFLISFYEKMQSDKGSIPDRFSAQQFSDYHSELNMSSLELGDSALYFCASSTGTSGNTGELFFGEGSRLTVL.